The 8 T cell receptor beta chains reported below all come from one sample, sequenced in a study of CD8 T cells in ankylosing spondylitis. TCRdb used MiXCR to reprocess the 5' RACE reads, holding one entry per CDR3 protein. The table includes about 240,000 distinct CDR3 sequences, around 10% detected once. Sequenced material: blood, either unsorted or a sorted T cell fraction (not recorded which). These receptors all come from a male donor with ankylosing spondylitis or in good health (not recorded which).

This chain links TRBV28 with TRBJ2-7; TRBD1 matches at 8 bases. The CDR3 loop spans 16 amino acids. Germline V gene sequence: CDR1 MDHEN, CDR2 SYDVKM. The junction had 9 bases not matched to a gene; V was cut back by 3 bases and J by 2 bases. The CDR3 nucleotides read TGTGCCAGCAGTTTGGGACCCGGGACAGGAGCCTACGAGCAGTACTTC. This gives the protein CASSLGPGTGAYEQYF.

This clonotype was seen many times. This chain joins TRBV12-3 or TRBV12-4 and TRBJ2-3; D is perhaps TRBD2 (5 bases). V was cut by 6 bases and J by 0 bases, with 13 bases left in between. The CDR3 totals 15 residues. CDR3 sequence reads: CASSPDSISTDTQYF. CDR3 DNA sequence: TGTGCCAGCAGCCCGGACTCAATCAGCACAGATACGCAGTATTTT.

The chain employs TRBV2 and TRBJ1-1, with TRBD1 matching over 8 bases. V shed 5 bases and J 10 bases; nucleotides not matched to a gene: 15. The CDR3 spans 15 residues. Germline loops: CDR1 SNHLY, CDR2 FYNNEI. This CDR3 reads CASSPGTGIPQAAFF. DNA for the CDR3: TGTGCCAGCAGTCCCGGGACAGGCATACCTCAGGCAGCTTTCTTT.

This clonotype was found many times. V is TRBV5-1 and J is TRBJ2-1, with 10 bases lining up with TRBD2. V lost 1 base, J lost 7 bases, and 8 bases stayed unmatched. The CDR3 spans 16 residues. Germline-derived CDR1 and CDR2 are SGHRS and YFSETQ. The CDR3 bases are TGCGCCAGCAGCTTGTGGGGGACTAGCGAGGAAAATGAGCAGTTCTTC. It translates to CASSLWGTSEENEQFF.

This clonotype was picked up one time. This may arise from a read error, as a much more abundant clone is one base away. CDR3 sequence reads: CASSFGAGEQCF. The CDR3 region has the DNA TGTGCCAGCAGCTTCGGGGCGGGCGAGCAGTGCTTC. The chain recombines TRBV7-2 with TRBJ2-7; D may be TRBD1 or TRBD2 (5 bases each). CDR3 length: 12 residues. Germline V gives CDR1 SGHTA, CDR2 FQGNSA.

V gene TRBV28 combines with J gene TRBJ1-1; maybe TRBD1 (5 bases). The CDR3 sequence is 11 residues long. Germline loops: CDR1 MDHEN, CDR2 SYDVKM. Between the trimmed V and J ends, which lost 11 bases and 4 bases, there was a span of 11 bases. In nucleotides, the CDR3 is TGTGCCCTCCGTAGGGGCACTGAAGCTTTCTTT. It is translated as CALRRGTEAFF.

The gene calls are TRBV2 and TRBJ2-5; 15 nucleotides align to TRBD2. The CDR3 covers 14 residues. Germline CDR1 and CDR2: SNHLY and FYNNEI. V lost 7 bases and J lost 5; bases outside the gene matches: 2. This CDR3 reads CASKGLAGGETQYF. The CDR3 region has the DNA TGTGCCAGCAAAGGACTAGCGGGAGGGGAGACCCAGTACTTC.

In this sample, this clonotype turned up many times. The genes are TRBV20-1 and TRBJ1-1; D uncertain. The CDR3 length is 15 residues. Germline V gene data show CDR1 as DFQATT and CDR2 as SNEGSKA (reference sequence). V was trimmed by 5 bases and J by 7 bases, leaving 23 bases between them. CDR3 residues: CSAWAYRDGAIEAFF. The CDR3 DNA is TGCAGTGCTTGGGCCTACCGAGACGGAGCGATTGAAGCTTTCTTT.